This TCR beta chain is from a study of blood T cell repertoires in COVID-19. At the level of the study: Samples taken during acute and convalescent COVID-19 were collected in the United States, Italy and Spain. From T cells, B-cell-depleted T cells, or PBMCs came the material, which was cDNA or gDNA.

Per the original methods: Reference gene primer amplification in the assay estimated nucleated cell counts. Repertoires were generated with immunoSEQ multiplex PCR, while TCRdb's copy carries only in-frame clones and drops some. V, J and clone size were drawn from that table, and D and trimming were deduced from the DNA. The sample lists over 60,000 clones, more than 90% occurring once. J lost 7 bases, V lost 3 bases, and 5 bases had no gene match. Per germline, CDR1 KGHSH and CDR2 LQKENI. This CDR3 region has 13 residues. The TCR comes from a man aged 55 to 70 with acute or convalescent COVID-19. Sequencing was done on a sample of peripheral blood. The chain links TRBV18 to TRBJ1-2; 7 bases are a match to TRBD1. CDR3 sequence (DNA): TGTGCCAGCTCACCCGACAGGGTACGTGGCTACACCTTC. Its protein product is CASSPDRVRGYTF.